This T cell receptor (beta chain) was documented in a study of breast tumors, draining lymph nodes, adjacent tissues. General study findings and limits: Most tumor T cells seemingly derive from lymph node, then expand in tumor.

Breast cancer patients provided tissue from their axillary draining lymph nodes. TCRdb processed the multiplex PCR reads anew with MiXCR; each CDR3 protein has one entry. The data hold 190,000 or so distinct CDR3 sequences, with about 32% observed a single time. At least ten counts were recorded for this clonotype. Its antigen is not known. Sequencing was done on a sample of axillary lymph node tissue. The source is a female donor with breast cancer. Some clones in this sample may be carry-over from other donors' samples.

The CDR3 protein is CASSQDWQGGTTRSPYEQYF. The DNA of the CDR3 is TGCGCCAGCAGCCAAGATTGGCAGGGCGGGACTACCCGTAGCCCCTACGAGCAGTACTTC. The chain joins TRBV4-3 to TRBJ2-7; 7 bases agree with TRBD2. Germline V gene sequence: CDR1 LGHNA, CDR2 YSLEER. This CDR3 region has 20 residues. V lost 0 bases, J lost 2 bases, and 19 bases stayed unmatched.